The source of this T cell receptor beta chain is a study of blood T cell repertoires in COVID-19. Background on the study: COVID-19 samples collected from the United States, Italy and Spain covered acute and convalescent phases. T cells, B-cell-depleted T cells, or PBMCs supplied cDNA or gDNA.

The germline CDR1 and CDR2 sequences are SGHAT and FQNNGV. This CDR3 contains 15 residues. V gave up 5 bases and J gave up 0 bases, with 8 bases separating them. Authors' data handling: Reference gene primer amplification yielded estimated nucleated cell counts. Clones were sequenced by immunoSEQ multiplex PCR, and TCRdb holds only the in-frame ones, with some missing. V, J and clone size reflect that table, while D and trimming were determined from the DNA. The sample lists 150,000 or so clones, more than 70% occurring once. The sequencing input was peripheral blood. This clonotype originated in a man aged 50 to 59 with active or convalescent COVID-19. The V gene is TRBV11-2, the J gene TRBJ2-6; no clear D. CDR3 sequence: CASSPSGSGANVLTF. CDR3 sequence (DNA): TGTGCCAGCAGCCCGTCAGGCTCTGGGGCCAACGTCCTGACTTTC.